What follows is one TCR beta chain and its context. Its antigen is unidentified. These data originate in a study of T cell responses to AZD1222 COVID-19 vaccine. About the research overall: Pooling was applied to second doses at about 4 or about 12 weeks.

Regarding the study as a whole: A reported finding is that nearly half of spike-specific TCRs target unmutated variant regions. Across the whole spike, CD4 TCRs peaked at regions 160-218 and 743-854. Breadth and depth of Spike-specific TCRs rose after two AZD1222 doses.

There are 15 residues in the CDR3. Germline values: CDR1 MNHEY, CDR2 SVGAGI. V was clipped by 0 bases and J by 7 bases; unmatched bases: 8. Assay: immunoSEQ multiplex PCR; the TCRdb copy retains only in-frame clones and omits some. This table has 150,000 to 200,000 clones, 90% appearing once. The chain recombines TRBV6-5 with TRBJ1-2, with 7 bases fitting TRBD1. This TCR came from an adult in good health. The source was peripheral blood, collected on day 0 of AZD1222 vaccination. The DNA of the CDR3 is TGTGCCAGCAGTTACTCGAGCAGGGGGAGAGGTGGCTACACCTTC. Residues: CASSYSSRGRGGYTF.